Listed below are T cell receptor beta chains from one sample, sequenced in a study of blood T cell repertoires in COVID-19. The data were produced by immunoSEQ multiplex PCR, yet TCRdb's version contains in-frame clones alone and is incomplete. The table records about 160,000 clones, more than 65% of them present only once. Material for sequencing was peripheral blood. These receptors all come from a woman older than 75 with active or convalescent COVID-19. CDR3s include the opening cysteine and the closing phenylalanine or tryptophan. The D gene is left open where the match is weak. The size entry is marked missing in some rows and otherwise reads once, few, many or a size class.

TRBV30	TRBD1	TRBJ1-5	-	CAWGRQGDQPQHF	TGTGCCTGGGGAAGACAGGGGGATCAGCCCCAGCATTTT
TRBV11-2	TRBD1	TRBJ1-5	few	CASSLGTGINIRNQPQHF	TGTGCCAGCAGCTTGGGGACAGGGATAAATATTCGCAATCAGCCCCAGCATTTT
TRBV29-1	-	TRBJ1-1	-	CSVEVKGGTEAFF	TGCAGCGTTGAAGTAAAGGGCGGGACTGAAGCTTTCTTT
TRBV6-5	TRBD1	TRBJ1-3	-	CASSRQGAAGNTIYF	TGTGCCAGCAGCCGACAGGGGGCGGCGGGAAACACCATATATTTT
TRBV5-1	-	TRBJ2-2	once	CASRGITDTGELFF	TGCGCCAGCAGGGGTATAACAGACACCGGGGAGCTGTTTTTT
TRBV10-3	TRBD1	TRBJ2-1	-	CAISLRTGEHEQFF	TGTGCCATCAGTTTACGGACAGGGGAGCATGAGCAGTTCTTC
TRBV3-1/TRBV3-2	-	TRBJ2-1	-	CASSLRRGQGNEQFF	TGTGCCAGCAGCCTGCGTCGCGGACAAGGGAATGAGCAGTTCTTC
TRBV11-3	-	TRBJ1-1	-	CASSLQGPNTEAFF	TGTGCCAGCAGCCTACAGGGACCGAACACTGAAGCTTTCTTT
TRBV7-9	-	TRBJ1-5	-	CASSPVGDQPQHF	TGTGCCAGCAGCCCGGTAGGGGATCAGCCCCAGCATTTT
TRBV11-2	-	TRBJ2-1	-	CASSLPRNEQFF	TGTGCCAGCAGCTTACCCCGCAATGAGCAGTTCTTC
TRBV9	-	TRBJ2-3	-	CASSAPPGQPTDTQYF	TGTGCCAGCAGCGCCCCCCCGGGACAACCCACAGATACGCAGTATTTT
TRBV7-9	-	TRBJ2-3	-	CASSLAQLSTDTQYF	TGTGCCAGCAGCTTGGCCCAGTTAAGCACAGATACGCAGTATTTT
TRBV5-1	-	TRBJ2-7	-	CASSSQGREQYF	TGCGCCAGCAGCTCACAGGGTCGGGAGCAGTACTTC